This T cell receptor beta chain was found in a study of CD8+ T cells in alopecia areata (dated by TCRdb to 2017 to 2018). In terms of the full investigation: To study T cell clonal expansion in alopecia areata, the researchers applied high-throughput TCRbeta sequencing to both the C3H/HeJ mouse model and human patients. In humans, TCRbeta sequencing was performed on scalp tissue and on sorted CD4+ and CD8+ peripheral blood T cells from healthy controls and from patients with patchy or totalis/universalis alopecia areata. Scalp clonality was compared among normal scalp (n=4), patchy alopecia areata scalp (n=8), and alopecia totalis/universalis scalp (n=8). Amplification of TCRbeta CDR3 regions was done by immunoSEQ multiplex PCR using 35 Vbeta forward primers and 13 Jbeta reverse primers. RNA came from the PAXgene miRNA kit for fixed scalp, the miRNeasy kit for PBMCs, and the RNeasy kit for mouse skin.

Libraries were constructed by the immunoSEQ multiplex PCR assay. RNA was extracted from all samples and reverse transcribed into cDNA as template for TCR sequencing. SuperScript III was used to make first-strand cDNA, primed with a 2:1 mix of oligo-dT and random hexamers. A synthetic immune receptor repertoire was used to assess amplification bias, and residual bias was removed computationally. The authors' analysis ran thus. Raw reads were preprocessed for error removal, and CDR3 was defined according to IMGT conventions as running from the conserved cysteine to phenylalanine. Clonality was computed as 1 minus the Shannon entropy, with the entropy normalized by log2 of the number of productive unique TCRs. Scalp TCRbeta sequences were cross-referenced with sorted blood CD4 and CD8 repertoires so that the CD4 or CD8 identity of scalp clones could be inferred. TCRdb re-hosts the immuneACCESS table, in-frame sequences only. Its copies lack some clones; in the studies checked, an unresolved V gene accounts for under half of them, and the cause for the rest is not known. D and trimming come from the DNA, and the V and J calls and clone size come from that table. This sample holds 200,000 to 250,000 clones; roughly three fifths were observed only once. Approximately 4.9% of the sample is held by the ten biggest clonotypes.

The investigation overall reported the following: Shared TCR sequences between patients were less evident than in mice, which may be partly attributable to HLA diversity in the patient population. Higher clonality and more expanded CD8+ clones were observed in lesional scalp than in normal scalp, particularly in alopecia totalis/universalis, a finding suggestive of antigenic drive. Unlike mouse skin, which is dominated by gammadelta T cells, normal human skin has resident alphabeta T cells that are also sequenced, and this complicates analysis of the scalp TCR repertoire.

This clone was detected ten times or more. It lacks a known antigen. Qualities for individual bases were not recorded, and no much larger clone is one base off. The germline V gene provides CDR1 SQVTM and CDR2 ANQGSEA. The CDR3 goes from the cysteine to the phenylalanine over 14 residues. CDR3 DNA only is kept here, 42 bases in frame from base 1. Unmatched junction bases come to 9, with V trimmed by 6 bases and J by 4 bases. PBMCs were isolated by density centrifugation and stained for CD3, CD4 and CD8, and CD4+ and CD8+ T cells were sorted on a FACSAria. Unaffected controls provided scalp biopsies and blood samples.

The receptor comes from a human donor in good health. The chain employs TRBV29-1 and TRBJ1-2; a stretch of 9 junction bases matches TRBD1. The sequenced sample was CD8+ T cells sorted from blood. The bases are TGCAGCGTCATCTCAGGGGACAGGGCCTATGGCTACACCTTC. It translates as CSVISGDRAYGYTF.